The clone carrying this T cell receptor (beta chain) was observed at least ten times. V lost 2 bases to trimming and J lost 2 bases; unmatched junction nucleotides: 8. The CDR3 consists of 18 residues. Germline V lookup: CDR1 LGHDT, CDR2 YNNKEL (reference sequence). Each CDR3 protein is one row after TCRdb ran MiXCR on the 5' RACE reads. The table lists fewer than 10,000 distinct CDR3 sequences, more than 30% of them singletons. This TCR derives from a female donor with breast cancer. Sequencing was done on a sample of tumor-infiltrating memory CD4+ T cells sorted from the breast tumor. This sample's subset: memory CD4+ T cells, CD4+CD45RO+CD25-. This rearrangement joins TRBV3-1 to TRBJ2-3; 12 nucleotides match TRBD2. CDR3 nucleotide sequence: TGTGCCAGCAGCCAAACGCTAGCGGGAGGGCGGAACACAGATACGCAGTATTTT. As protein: CASSQTLAGGRNTDTQYF.